The 30 T cell receptor beta chains reported below all come from one sample, sequenced in a study of T cells in narcolepsy. The method was immunoSEQ multiplex PCR; TCRdb's version includes in-frame clones alone and lacks a portion of them. This table holds about 24,000 clones, roughly 85% found once. The sample taken for sequencing was memory (CD45RA-) CD4+ T cells from blood. Receptors were obtained from a human donor in good health.

The chain links TRBV5-4 to TRBJ2-3; a possible D gene is TRBD2 (5 bases). Germline CDR1 SGHNT, CDR2 YYREEE (reference sequence). This CDR3 comprises 13 residues. The V end lost 10 bases, the J end lost 1 base, and 13 bases lay between the germline ends. The CDR3 coding sequence is TGTGCCGGTGGGAGTGAGGGCACAGATACGCAGTATTTT. Its protein product is CAGGSEGTDTQYF.

This clone was seen a single time. The gene calls are TRBV5-1 and TRBJ2-3; D is unresolved. V was cut by 2 bases and J by 8 bases, with 9 bases left in between. The CDR3 sequence is 12 residues long. The germline V gene has CDR1 SGHRS and CDR2 YFSETQ. Here the CDR3 DNA reads TGCGCCAGCAGCTTCACCGACGGTACGCAGTATTTT. The encoded protein is CASSFTDGTQYF. Using reference TRBV5-1 and TRBJ2-3 for the parts outside the CDR3, the full variable domain is KAGVTQTPRYLIKTRGQQVTLSCSPISGHRSVSWYQQTPGQGLQFLFEYFSETQRNKGNFPGRFSGRQFSNSRSEMNVSTLELGDSALYLCASSFTDGTQYFGPGTRLTVL.

V usage is TRBV13 and J usage is TRBJ2-5, with 10 nucleotides matching TRBD2. The CDR3 runs 16 residues. Trimming cost V 5 bases and J 4 bases; bases outside gene matches: 10. Germline loops: CDR1 PRHDT, CDR2 FYEKMQ (reference sequence). CDR3 loop: CASSESISGGRETQYF. CDR3 in DNA: TGTGCCAGCAGCGAATCGATTAGCGGGGGGAGAGAGACCCAGTACTTC.

The chain couples TRBV5-4 to TRBJ2-1; TRBD2 agrees at 7 bases. This CDR3 is built from 16 residues. The V segment lost 4 bases and the J segment 2 bases; nucleotides outside the gene matches: 9. CDR1 and CDR2 from the germline V gene are SGHNT and YYREEE (reference sequence). CDR3 amino acids: CASSPWGGSTYNEQFF. In nucleotides, the CDR3 is TGTGCCAGCAGCCCTTGGGGCGGGAGTACCTACAATGAGCAGTTCTTC.

This sequence joins TRBV5-1 and TRBJ2-1, with D perhaps TRBD2 (6 bases). CDR1 and CDR2 (germline): SGHRS, YFSETQ. The CDR3 runs to 16 residues. Trimming cost V 1 base and J 0 bases, with 11 bases left between them. The DNA of the CDR3 is TGCGCCAGCAGCTTGAATGAAGCGGGCTCCTACAATGAGCAGTTCTTC. This translates into CASSLNEAGSYNEQFF. The complete variable domain, with remaining parts taken from reference TRBV5-1 and TRBJ2-1, reads KAGVTQTPRYLIKTRGQQVTLSCSPISGHRSVSWYQQTPGQGLQFLFEYFSETQRNKGNFPGRFSGRQFSNSRSEMNVSTLELGDSALYLCASSLNEAGSYNEQFFGPGTRLTVL.

The chain employs TRBV4-1 and TRBJ1-1; TRBD1 matches 7 bases. Per the germline V gene, CDR1 is MGHRA and CDR2 is YSYEKL. The CDR3 covers 13 residues. The V segment lost 4 bases and the J segment 8 bases; nucleotides outside the gene matches: 7. CDR3 DNA sequence: TGCGCCAGCAGCCGGACAGGAGACGAGGAAGCTTTCTTT. This sequence encodes CASSRTGDEEAFF.

V is TRBV28 and J is TRBJ2-3, with TRBD1 identical over 7 bases. The germline V gene has CDR1 MDHEN and CDR2 SYDVKM. This CDR3 is 14 amino acids long. The junction had 7 bases not matched to a gene; V was cut back by 6 bases and J by 4 bases. The CDR3 sequence: CASRPTGRADTQYF. Here the CDR3 DNA reads TGTGCCAGCAGGCCGACAGGGCGGGCAGATACGCAGTATTTT. The full variable domain, completed using reference TRBV28 and TRBJ2-3, is DVKVTQSSRYLVKRTGEKVFLECVQDMDHENMFWYRQDPGLGLRLIYFSYDVKMKEKGDIPEGYSVSREKKERFSLILESASTNQTSMYLCASRPTGRADTQYFGPGTRLTVL.

The chain links TRBV19 to TRBJ2-7; TRBD2 might be the D (5 bases). V was shortened by 7 bases and J by 7 bases, with 23 bases between the two germline ends. CDR1 and CDR2 from the germline V gene are LNHDA and SQIVND (reference sequence). The CDR3 is 15 amino acids. CDR3 coding DNA: TGTGCCAGTACCCCCTCCGCAGCGGTGCATGGGGAGCAGTACTTC. Protein sequence: CASTPSAAVHGEQYF.

The genes are TRBV25-1 and TRBJ1-2; 11 nucleotides match TRBD1. This CDR3 is built from 12 residues. CDR1 and CDR2 (germline): MGHDK, SYGVNS. J gave up 14 bases and V 3 bases, and 5 bases lay outside the gene matches. The CDR3 sequence is CASSEDRGLRTF. The CDR3 coding sequence is TGTGCCAGCAGTGAGGACAGGGGGCTTCGGACCTTC.

V gene TRBV6-5 combines with J gene TRBJ2-7, with TRBD1 matching 9 bases. Trimming removed 2 bases from V and 6 bases from J; junction bases left unmatched: 5. The CDR3 extends over 14 amino acids. Per the germline V gene, CDR1 is MNHEY and CDR2 is SVGAGI. CDR3 residues: CASSYGWDRVEQYF. The CDR3 DNA reads as TGTGCCAGCAGTTACGGGTGGGACAGGGTCGAGCAGTACTTC.

The sample holds one count of this clone. The V gene is TRBV5-4, the J gene TRBJ2-1, with D perhaps TRBD1 or TRBD2 (6 bases each). This CDR3 region has 15 residues. The germline V and J ends were trimmed by 0 bases and 5 bases, with 12 bases remaining between them. CDR1 is SGHNT and CDR2 is YYREEE in the germline V gene (reference sequence). The CDR3 DNA sequence: TGTGCCAGCAGCTTGGGAAAGGGGGGACACAATGAGCAGTTCTTC. Translated: CASSLGKGGHNEQFF.

Relative to its sample, this clone is medium-sized (0.01 to 0.1%). The chain has TRBV2 and TRBJ2-7, with a possible D match to TRBD1 (6 bases). V gave up 9 bases and J gave up 2 bases, with 8 bases separating them. The germline gives CDR1 SNHLY, CDR2 FYNNEI. This CDR3 is built from 11 residues. DNA of the CDR3: TGTGCCAGTAGACAGGCCTACGAGCAGTACTTC. This gives the protein CASRQAYEQYF.

There are a few counts of this clone. Distinct nucleotide sequences in the sample also encode this CDR3. The chain joins TRBV11-3 to TRBJ2-3; D ambiguous. Germline V gene data show CDR1 as SGHNT and CDR2 as YENEEA. Trimming left V 0 bases short and J 5 bases short, with 12 bases between. The CDR3 is made up of 15 amino acids. Here the CDR3 reads CASSLEGQPGDTQYF. DNA for the CDR3: TGTGCCAGCAGCTTAGAAGGGCAACCAGGAGATACGCAGTATTTT.

The J gene is TRBJ2-1, the V gene TRBV5-1; 12 bases match TRBD2. After removal of 4 bases from V and 1 base from J, the junction contained 3 bases not matched to a gene. The CDR3 is 16 residues long. Germline V gene sequence: CDR1 SGHRS, CDR2 YFSETQ. CDR3 coding DNA: TGCGCCAGCAGCCCGGGACTAGCGGGTTCCTACAATGAGCAGTTCTTC. Translating it yields CASSPGLAGSYNEQFF.

For the CDR3, the DNA is TGCAGCGCCGCGGGGGAGCTTGCAACTAATGAAAAACTGTTTTTT. It yields the protein CSAAGELATNEKLFF. This sequence joins TRBV29-1 and TRBJ1-4, with D possibly being TRBD1 (5 bases). CDR1 and CDR2 from the germline V gene are SQVTM and ANQGSEA. This CDR3 is 15 amino acids long. V was trimmed by 7 bases and J by 0 bases, leaving 15 bases between them.

The J gene is TRBJ2-1, the V gene TRBV11-2, with 12 nucleotides matching TRBD2. Trimming took 3 bases from V and 10 from J; bases not matched to a gene: 4. Germline assignment: CDR1 SGHAT and CDR2 FQNNGV. The CDR3 consists of 14 residues. The chain's CDR3 is CASSLTSGRGEQFF. As DNA, the CDR3 is TGTGCCAGCAGCTTGACTAGCGGGAGAGGGGAGCAGTTCTTC.

V usage is TRBV4-3 and J usage is TRBJ2-7; a possible D gene is TRBD1 (5 bases). From germline, CDR1 is LGHNA and CDR2 YSLEER. The CDR3 spans 16 residues. V was cut by 0 bases and J by 3 bases, with 15 bases left in between. The CDR3 bases are TGCGCCAGCAGCCAAGATCTCGACAGCTCAGACTACGAGCAGTACTTC. This sequence encodes CASSQDLDSSDYEQYF.

The chain couples TRBV4-2 to TRBJ2-3; D gene unclear. V was trimmed by 1 base and J by 3 bases, leaving 11 bases between them. The CDR3 has 15 residues. CDR1 LGHNA and CDR2 YNFKEQ come from the germline V gene. DNA for the CDR3: TGTGCCAGCAGCCAAGTCTTGGACGGAACAGATACGCAGTATTTT. Protein sequence: CASSQVLDGTDTQYF.

The chain combines TRBV7-2 with TRBJ1-1, with 12 nucleotides matching TRBD1. The CDR3 is 17 residues long. Unmatched junction bases numbered 8, after V lost 1 base and J lost 5 bases. Looked up from germline, CDR1 is SGHTA and CDR2 is FQGNSA. As DNA, the CDR3 is TGTGCCAGCAGCTTAGGAGGGACAGGGGGCGCGATAACTGAAGCTTTCTTT. This translates into CASSLGGTGGAITEAFF.

The rearrangement links TRBV10-3 to TRBJ1-1, with 8 bases aligning to TRBD1. CDR3 length: 15 amino acids. J lost 4 bases, V lost 5 bases, and 9 bases had no gene match. Germline lookup yields CDR1 ENHRY and CDR2 SYGVKD. CDR3 in amino acids: CAISPLDREGTEAFF. The CDR3 coding sequence is TGTGCCATCAGTCCCTTGGACAGGGAGGGCACTGAAGCTTTCTTT.

The V gene is TRBV6-1, the J gene TRBJ2-5, with D tentatively TRBD2 (5 bases). V was clipped by 2 bases and J by 8 bases, with 9 bases between them. CDR1 is MNHNS, CDR2 SASEGT, per germline. This CDR3 contains 12 residues. CDR3 loop: CASSEYEGTQYF. Written as DNA, the CDR3 is TGTGCCAGCAGTGAATATGAGGGAACCCAGTACTTC.

V usage is TRBV4-1 and J usage is TRBJ1-1; unclear D gene. Germline lookup yields CDR1 MGHRA and CDR2 YSYEKL. Trimming shortened V by 0 bases and J by 4 bases, and 12 bases separated the two germline ends. The CDR3 is 15 amino acids. CDR3 sequence (DNA): TGCGCCAGCAGCCAAGAGATCGGGGTGCCCACTGAAGCTTTCTTT. Protein: CASSQEIGVPTEAFF.

As for this clone: Within the sample, other DNA sequences also encode this same CDR3. The rearrangement uses TRBV9 and TRBJ2-6; D is tentatively TRBD1 or TRBD2 (5 bases each). The CDR3 is 15 residues long. The V end lost 3 bases, the J end lost 4 bases, and 11 bases lay between the germline ends. Per the germline V gene, CDR1 is SGDLS and CDR2 is YYNGEE. CDR3 protein: CASSAGTLGANVLTF. The CDR3, as DNA: TGTGCCAGCAGCGCCGGGACGCTCGGGGCCAACGTCCTGACTTTC.

The rearrangement joins TRBV28 to TRBJ2-7, with TRBD1 as a possible D gene (6 bases). Germline V lookup: CDR1 MDHEN, CDR2 SYDVKM. Trimming cost V 3 bases and J 5 bases, with 14 bases left between them. CDR3 size: 14 residues. CDR3 amino acids: CASSLRRGMHEQYF. The CDR3 nucleotides read TGTGCCAGCAGTTTGCGCAGGGGAATGCACGAGCAGTACTTC.

This sequence joins TRBV15 and TRBJ2-2; 12 bases are a match to TRBD2. Germline values: CDR1 LNHNV, CDR2 YYDKDF (reference sequence). The length of the CDR3 is 17 residues. Trimming at V came to 0 bases and at J to 7 bases, leaving 6 bases not matched to a gene. In DNA, the CDR3 is TGTGCCACCAGCAGAGATCCGACTAGCGGGAGAATCGGGGAGCTGTTTTTT. Protein product: CATSRDPTSGRIGELFF.

This CDR3 is CASSLVAPRQFF. CDR3 DNA sequence: TGTGCCAGCAGCTTAGTGGCCCCGAGGCAGTTCTTC. The gene calls are TRBV7-2 and TRBJ2-1, with D unclear. Trimming took off 1 base at V and 12 bases at J, with 10 bases between the two ends. The CDR3 is 12 residues long. Germline V gene sequence: CDR1 SGHTA, CDR2 FQGNSA.

The V gene is TRBV6-5, the J gene TRBJ2-7; D may be TRBD2 (6 bases). CDR3 length: 11 residues. V was cut by 8 bases and J by 3 bases, with 8 bases left in between. CDR1 is MNHEY, CDR2 SVGAGI, per germline. The CDR3 bases are TGTGCCAGCGGCGGGATCTACGAGCAGTACTTC. It encodes CASGGIYEQYF.

The chain carries TRBV30 and TRBJ1-1; D is undetermined. The CDR3 contains 12 residues. With 0 bases removed from V and 5 bases from J, the gap between germline ends came to 7 bases. Germline-derived CDR1 and CDR2 are GTSNPN and SVGIG (reference sequence). CDR3 nucleotides: TGTGCCTGGAGTGTATTTAAGACTGAAGCTTTCTTT. As protein: CAWSVFKTEAFF.

This clone was recorded only once. CDR3: CSAGTGTVNQPQHF. CDR3 DNA sequence: TGCAGCGCCGGAACCGGGACAGTTAATCAGCCCCAGCATTTT. V is TRBV29-1 and J is TRBJ1-5, with TRBD1 matching over 7 bases. V lost 7 bases to trimming and J lost 4 bases; unmatched junction nucleotides: 10. The CDR3 is 14 amino acids. From germline, CDR1 is SQVTM and CDR2 ANQGSEA.

This rearrangement joins TRBV4-1 to TRBJ1-4; no reliable D call. In germline, CDR1 is MGHRA, CDR2 YSYEKL. The CDR3 covers 13 residues. V lost 7 bases and J 8 bases, leaving 14 bases between the germline ends. The CDR3 region has the DNA TGCGCCAGCACCCTCATCCCCATGGAAAAACTGTTTTTT. It translates to CASTLIPMEKLFF.